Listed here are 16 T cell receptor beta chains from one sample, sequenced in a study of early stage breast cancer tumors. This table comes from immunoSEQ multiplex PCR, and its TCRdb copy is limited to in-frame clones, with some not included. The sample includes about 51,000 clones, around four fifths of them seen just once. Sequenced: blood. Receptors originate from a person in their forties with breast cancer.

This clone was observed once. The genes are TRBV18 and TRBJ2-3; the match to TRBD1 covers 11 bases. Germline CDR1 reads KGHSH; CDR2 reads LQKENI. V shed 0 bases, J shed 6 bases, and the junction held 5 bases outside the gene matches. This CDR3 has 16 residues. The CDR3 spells CASSPPLGQGDDTQYF. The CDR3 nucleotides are TGTGCCAGCTCACCACCCTTGGGACAGGGGGACGATACGCAGTATTTT. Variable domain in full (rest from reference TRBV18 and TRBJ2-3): NAGVMQNPRHLVRRRGQEARLRCSPMKGHSHVYWYRQLPEEGLKFMVYLQKENIIDESGMPKERFSAEFPKEGPSILRIQQVVRGDSAAYFCASSPPLGQGDDTQYFGPGTRLTVL.

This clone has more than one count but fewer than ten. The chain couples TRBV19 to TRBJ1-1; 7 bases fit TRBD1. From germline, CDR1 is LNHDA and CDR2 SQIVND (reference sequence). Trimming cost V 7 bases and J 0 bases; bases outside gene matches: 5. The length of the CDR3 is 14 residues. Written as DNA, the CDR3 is TGTGCCAGTATCCGACAGGGCGTGAACACTGAAGCTTTCTTT. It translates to CASIRQGVNTEAFF.

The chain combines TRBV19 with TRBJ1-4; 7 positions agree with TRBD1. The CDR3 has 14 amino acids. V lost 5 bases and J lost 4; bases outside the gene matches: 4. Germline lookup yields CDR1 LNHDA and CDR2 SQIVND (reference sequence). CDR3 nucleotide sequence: TGTGCCAGTAGTCTACAGGGGATTAATGAAAAACTGTTTTTT. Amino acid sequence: CASSLQGINEKLFF.

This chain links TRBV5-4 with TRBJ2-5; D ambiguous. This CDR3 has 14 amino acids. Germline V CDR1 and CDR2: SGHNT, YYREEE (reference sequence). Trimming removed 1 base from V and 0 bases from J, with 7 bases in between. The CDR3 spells CASSLRTNQETQYF. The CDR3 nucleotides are TGTGCCAGCAGCTTGCGAACTAACCAAGAGACCCAGTACTTC.

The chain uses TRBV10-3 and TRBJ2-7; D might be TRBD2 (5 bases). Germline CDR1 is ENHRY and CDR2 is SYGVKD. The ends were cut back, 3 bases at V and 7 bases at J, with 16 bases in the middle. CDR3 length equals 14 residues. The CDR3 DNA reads TGTGCCATCAGTGACCCCGTTGGTCCGGGGGAGCAGTACTTC. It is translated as CAISDPVGPGEQYF.

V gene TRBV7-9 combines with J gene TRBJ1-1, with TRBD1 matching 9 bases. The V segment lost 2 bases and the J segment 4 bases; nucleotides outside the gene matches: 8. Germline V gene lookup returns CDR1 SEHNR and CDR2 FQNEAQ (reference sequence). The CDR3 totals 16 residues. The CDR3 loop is CASSLTGGFGGTEAFF. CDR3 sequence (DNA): TGTGCCAGCAGCTTAACAGGGGGCTTTGGGGGCACTGAAGCTTTCTTT.

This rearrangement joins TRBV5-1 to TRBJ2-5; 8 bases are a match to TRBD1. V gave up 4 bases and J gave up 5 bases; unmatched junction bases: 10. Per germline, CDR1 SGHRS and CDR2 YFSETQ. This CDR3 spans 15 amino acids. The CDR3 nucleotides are TGCGCCAGCAGCCAGGGGGACAGGAGGGGGGAGACCCAGTACTTC. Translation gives CASSQGDRRGETQYF.

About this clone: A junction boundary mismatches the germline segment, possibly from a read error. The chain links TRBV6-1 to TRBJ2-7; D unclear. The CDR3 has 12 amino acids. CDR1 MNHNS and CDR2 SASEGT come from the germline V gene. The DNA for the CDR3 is TGTGCCAGCACCCGACTCGGCTACGAGCGGTACTTC. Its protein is CASTRLGYERYF.

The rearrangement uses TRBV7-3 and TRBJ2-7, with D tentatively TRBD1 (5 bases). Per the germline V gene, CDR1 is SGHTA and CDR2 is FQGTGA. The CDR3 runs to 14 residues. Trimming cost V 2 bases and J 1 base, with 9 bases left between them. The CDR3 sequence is CASSLQAGSYEQYF. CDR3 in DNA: TGTGCCAGCAGCTTACAGGCAGGGTCCTACGAGCAGTACTTC.

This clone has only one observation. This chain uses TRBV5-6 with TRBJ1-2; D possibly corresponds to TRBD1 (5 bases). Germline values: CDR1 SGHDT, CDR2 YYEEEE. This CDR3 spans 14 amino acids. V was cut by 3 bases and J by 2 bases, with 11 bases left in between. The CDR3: CASSSWGVNYGYTF. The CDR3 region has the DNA TGTGCCAGCAGCTCATGGGGGGTGAACTATGGCTACACCTTC.

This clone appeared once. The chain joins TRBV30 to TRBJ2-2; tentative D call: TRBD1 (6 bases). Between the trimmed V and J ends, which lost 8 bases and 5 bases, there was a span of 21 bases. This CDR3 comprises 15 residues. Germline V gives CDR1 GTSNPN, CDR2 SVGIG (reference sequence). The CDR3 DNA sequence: TGTGCCGCCACAACCTACAGGGCGGGTACCGGGGAGCTGTTTTTT. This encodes CAATTYRAGTGELFF.

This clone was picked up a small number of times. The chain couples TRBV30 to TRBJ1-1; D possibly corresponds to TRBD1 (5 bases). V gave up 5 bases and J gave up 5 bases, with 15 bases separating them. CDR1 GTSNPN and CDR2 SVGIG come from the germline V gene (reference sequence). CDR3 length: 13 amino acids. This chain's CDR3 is CAWVLGGNTEAFF. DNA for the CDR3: TGTGCCTGGGTGCTGGGGGGGAATACTGAAGCTTTCTTT.

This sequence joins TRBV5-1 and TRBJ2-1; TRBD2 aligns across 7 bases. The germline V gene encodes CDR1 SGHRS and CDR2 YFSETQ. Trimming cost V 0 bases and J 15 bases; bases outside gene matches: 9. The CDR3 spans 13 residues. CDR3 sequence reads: CASSLGGSSGVFF. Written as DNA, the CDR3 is TGCGCCAGCAGCTTGGGAGGTTCCAGCGGGGTGTTCTTC.

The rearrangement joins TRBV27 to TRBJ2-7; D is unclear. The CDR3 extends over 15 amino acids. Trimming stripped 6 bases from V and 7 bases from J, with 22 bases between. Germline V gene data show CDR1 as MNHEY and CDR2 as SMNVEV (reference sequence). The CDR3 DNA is TGTGCCAGCAGCCCAGGACGCCCGACCCCTGAAGAGCAGTACTTC. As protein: CASSPGRPTPEEQYF.

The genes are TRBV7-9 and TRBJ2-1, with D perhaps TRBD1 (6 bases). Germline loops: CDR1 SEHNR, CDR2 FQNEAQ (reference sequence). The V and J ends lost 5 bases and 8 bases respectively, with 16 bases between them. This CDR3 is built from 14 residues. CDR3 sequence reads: CASSLWGPNDEQFF. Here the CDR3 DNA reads TGTGCCAGCAGCCTATGGGGGCCCAACGATGAGCAGTTCTTC.

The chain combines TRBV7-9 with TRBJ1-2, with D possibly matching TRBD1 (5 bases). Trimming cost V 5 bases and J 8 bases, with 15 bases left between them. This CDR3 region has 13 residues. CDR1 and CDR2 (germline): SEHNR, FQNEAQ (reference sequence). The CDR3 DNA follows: TGTGCCAGCAGCCCGGGACTTACAGAGGGCTACACCTTC. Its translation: CASSPGLTEGYTF.